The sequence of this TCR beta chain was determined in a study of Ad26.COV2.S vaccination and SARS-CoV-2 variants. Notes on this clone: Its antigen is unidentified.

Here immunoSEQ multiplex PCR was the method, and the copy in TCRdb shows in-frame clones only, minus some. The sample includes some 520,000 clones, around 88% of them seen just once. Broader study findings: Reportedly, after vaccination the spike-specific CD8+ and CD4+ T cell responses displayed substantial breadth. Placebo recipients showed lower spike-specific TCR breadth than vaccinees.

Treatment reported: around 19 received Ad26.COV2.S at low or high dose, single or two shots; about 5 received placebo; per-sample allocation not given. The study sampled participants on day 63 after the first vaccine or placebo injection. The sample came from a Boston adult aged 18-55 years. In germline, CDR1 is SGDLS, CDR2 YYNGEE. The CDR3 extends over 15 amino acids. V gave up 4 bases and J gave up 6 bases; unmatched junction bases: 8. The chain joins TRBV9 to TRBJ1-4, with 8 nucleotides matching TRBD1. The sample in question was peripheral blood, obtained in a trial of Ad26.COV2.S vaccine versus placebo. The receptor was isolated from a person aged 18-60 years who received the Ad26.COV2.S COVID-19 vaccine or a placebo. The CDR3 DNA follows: TGTGCCAGCAGCATTCGACAGGGGAACGATGAAAAACTGTTTTTT. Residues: CASSIRQGNDEKLFF.